This paragraph covers one TCR beta chain sequence. From germline, CDR1 is SNHLY and CDR2 FYNNEI. V was clipped by 4 bases and J by 3 bases, with 9 bases between them. The length of the CDR3 is 13 residues. Authors' data handling: Amplification with reference gene primers provided the estimates of nucleated cell counts. Profiling relied on immunoSEQ multiplex PCR, and the TCRdb table lists in-frame clones only, not all of them. V, J and clone size derive from that table, while D and trimming were established from the DNA sequence. Counted here are over 100,000 clones, 80% to 85% occurring once; the ten biggest clones make up 7.9%. This specimen belongs to a study of blood T cell repertoires in COVID-19. About the research overall: The United States, Italy and Spain were the sources of the acute and convalescent COVID-19 samples. PBMCs, B-cell-depleted T cells, or T cells were the source of the cDNA or gDNA that made up the material.

Material: peripheral blood. This sequence joins TRBV2 and TRBJ1-2, with D tentatively TRBD1 (5 bases). This sequence originates from a man between 65 and 85 years old with acute or convalescent COVID-19. CDR3 sequence: CASSATGDYGYTF. Here the CDR3 DNA reads TGTGCCAGCAGTGCGACGGGGGACTATGGCTACACCTTC. Full variable domain (missing parts from reference TRBV2 and TRBJ1-2): EPEVTQTPSHQVTQMGQEVILRCVPISNHLYFYWYRQILGQKVEFLVSFYNNEISEKSEIFDDQFSVERPDGSNFTLKIRSTKLEDSAMYFCASSATGDYGYTFGSGTRLTVV.